The rows below give T cell receptor beta chains drawn from one sample of a study of identical twins. TCRdb called the 5' RACE reads again in MiXCR, with one record for every CDR3 protein. Of about 700,000 distinct CDR3 sequences listed, more than 6.5% are singletons. This sample was also put to use in a study of yellow fever vaccine responses in identical twins.

The sequenced sample consisted of PBMCs. The receptor set was obtained from a woman between 18 and 29 years old in good health. The CDR3 runs from the conserved cysteine through the conserved F or W. The D gene is left open where the match is weak. Some rows mark clone size as missing; the rest say once, few, many or name a class of expanded clone.

size,J,D,V,CDR3,DNA
NA,TRBJ1-4,NA,TRBV29-1,CSVETYEKLFF,TGCAGCGTTGAAACGTACGAAAAACTGTTTTTT
few,TRBJ2-7,NA,TRBV5-5,CASSLGPVTSYEQYF,TGTGCCAGCAGCTTGGGACCGGTAACCTCCTACGAGCAGTACTTC
few,TRBJ2-1,TRBD1,TRBV27,CASSPTGANEQFF,TGTGCCAGCAGTCCGACAGGGGCCAATGAGCAGTTCTTC
NA,TRBJ2-5,NA,TRBV14,CASSQDRQGYETQYF,TGTGCCAGCAGCCAAGACCGGCAGGGATACGAGACCCAGTACTTC
many,TRBJ2-3,NA,TRBV12-3/TRBV12-4,CASSLDAGQTQYF,TGTGCCAGCAGTTTAGATGCGGGACAGACGCAGTATTTT
few,TRBJ1-2,TRBD1,TRBV25-1,CASREQGTDGYTF,TGTGCCAGCAGAGAACAGGGGACCGATGGCTACACCTTC
many,TRBJ2-7,NA,TRBV5-5,CASSLAESYEQYF,TGTGCCAGCAGCTTGGCCGAGTCCTACGAGCAGTACTTC
NA,TRBJ2-7,NA,TRBV3-1,CASSPLDNSYEQYF,TGTGCCAGCAGCCCTCTCGATAACTCCTACGAGCAGTACTTC
NA,TRBJ2-2,TRBD2,TRBV27,CASSPGRANTGELFF,TGTGCCAGCAGTCCGGGGAGGGCGAACACCGGGGAGCTGTTTTTT
many,TRBJ2-2,NA,TRBV12-3/TRBV12-4,CASSTSGPVGELFF,TGTGCCAGCAGTACCTCGGGTCCGGTCGGGGAGCTGTTTTTT
many,TRBJ2-3,NA,TRBV12-3/TRBV12-4,CASSAVRALDTQYF,TGTGCCAGCAGCGCAGTCAGGGCATTAGATACGCAGTATTTT
NA,TRBJ2-3,NA,TRBV12-3/TRBV12-4,CASSLAMGDTQYF,TGTGCCAGCAGTTTAGCGATGGGAGATACGCAGTATTTT
few,TRBJ2-5,TRBD1,TRBV25-1,CASTRTGWDQETQYF,TGTGCCAGCACCAGGACAGGGTGGGACCAAGAGACCCAGTACTTC